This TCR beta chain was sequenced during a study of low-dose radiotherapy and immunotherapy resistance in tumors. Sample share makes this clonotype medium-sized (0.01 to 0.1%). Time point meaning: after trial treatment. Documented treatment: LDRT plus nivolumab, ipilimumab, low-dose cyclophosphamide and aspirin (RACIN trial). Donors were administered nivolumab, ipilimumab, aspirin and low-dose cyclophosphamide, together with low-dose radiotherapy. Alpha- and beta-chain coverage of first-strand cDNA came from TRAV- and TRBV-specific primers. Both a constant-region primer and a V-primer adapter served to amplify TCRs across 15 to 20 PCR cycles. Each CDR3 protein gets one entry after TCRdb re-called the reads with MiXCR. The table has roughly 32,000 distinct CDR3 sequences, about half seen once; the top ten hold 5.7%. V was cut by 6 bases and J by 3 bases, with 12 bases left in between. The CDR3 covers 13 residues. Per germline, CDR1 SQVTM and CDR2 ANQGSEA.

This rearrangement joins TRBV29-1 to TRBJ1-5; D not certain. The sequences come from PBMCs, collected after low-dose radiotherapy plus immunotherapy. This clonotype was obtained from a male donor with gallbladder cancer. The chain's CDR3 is CSVELQDNQPQHF. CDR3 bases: TGCAGCGTCGAGCTGCAGGACAATCAGCCCCAGCATTTT.